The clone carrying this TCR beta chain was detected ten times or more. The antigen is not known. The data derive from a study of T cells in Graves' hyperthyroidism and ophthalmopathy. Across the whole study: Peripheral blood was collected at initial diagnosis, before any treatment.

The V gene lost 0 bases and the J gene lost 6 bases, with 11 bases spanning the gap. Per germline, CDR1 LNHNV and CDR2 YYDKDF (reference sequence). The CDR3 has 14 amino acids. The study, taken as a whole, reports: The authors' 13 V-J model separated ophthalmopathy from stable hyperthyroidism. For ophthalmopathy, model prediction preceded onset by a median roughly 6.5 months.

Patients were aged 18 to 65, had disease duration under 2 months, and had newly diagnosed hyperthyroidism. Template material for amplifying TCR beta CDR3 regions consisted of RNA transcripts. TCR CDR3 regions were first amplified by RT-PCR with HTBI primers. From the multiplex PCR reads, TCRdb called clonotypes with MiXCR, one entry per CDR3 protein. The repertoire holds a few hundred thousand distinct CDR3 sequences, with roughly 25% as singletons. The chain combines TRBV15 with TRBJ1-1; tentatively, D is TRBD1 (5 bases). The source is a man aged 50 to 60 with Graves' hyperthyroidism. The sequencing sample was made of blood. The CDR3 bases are TGTGCCACCAGCAGAGAGGGACCCCTCCCTGAAGCTTTCTTT. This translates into CATSREGPLPEAFF.